Many counts were recorded for the clone carrying this TCR beta chain. The sample is drawn from a study of blood T cell repertoires in COVID-19. Clones were sequenced by immunoSEQ multiplex PCR, and TCRdb holds only the in-frame ones, with some missing. Among 450,000 or so clones listed, 85% to 90% were seen once. V dropped 2 bases and J dropped 0; count of bases not matched to a gene: 4. The CDR3 runs 15 residues. Germline loops: CDR1 LGHNA, CDR2 YNFKEQ. The TCR comes from a man between 18 and 29 years old with COVID-19, enrolled during active disease. The sample comprised peripheral blood. The chain employs TRBV4-2 and TRBJ2-7, with 7 bases that match TRBD2. CDR3 in DNA: TGTGCCAGCAGCCAACTAGCGGCCGACTCCTACGAGCAGTACTTC. Translating gives CASSQLAADSYEQYF.